This T cell receptor beta chain emerged from a study of radiation and T cells in renal cell carcinoma. Assay: immunoSEQ multiplex PCR; the TCRdb copy retains only in-frame clones and omits some. The sample consists of around 75,000 clones, about 81% of them appearing once. Time point specified: blood 2 weeks post-SBRT. The treatment is: 15 Gy SBRT to primary tumor, nephrectomy 4 weeks later. This clone was seen a few times. Its target is unknown. This CDR3 has 15 amino acids. Germline-derived CDR1 and CDR2 are MNHNS and SASEGT. The V end lost 4 bases, the J end lost 8 bases, and 18 bases lay between the germline ends. Regarding the study as a whole: Pretreatment tumor biopsies were lacking, so baseline clonotypes are unknown.

The TCR originated in a man between 60 and 75 years old with renal cell carcinoma. Sequenced material: blood, taken from a patient whose treatment included radiotherapy and nephrectomy. V is TRBV6-1 and J is TRBJ2-1, with a possible D match to TRBD2 (5 bases). The CDR3 sequence: CASSVGSAYNHEQFF. Here the CDR3 DNA reads TGTGCCAGCAGTGTCGGTAGCGCCTACAATCATGAGCAGTTCTTC.